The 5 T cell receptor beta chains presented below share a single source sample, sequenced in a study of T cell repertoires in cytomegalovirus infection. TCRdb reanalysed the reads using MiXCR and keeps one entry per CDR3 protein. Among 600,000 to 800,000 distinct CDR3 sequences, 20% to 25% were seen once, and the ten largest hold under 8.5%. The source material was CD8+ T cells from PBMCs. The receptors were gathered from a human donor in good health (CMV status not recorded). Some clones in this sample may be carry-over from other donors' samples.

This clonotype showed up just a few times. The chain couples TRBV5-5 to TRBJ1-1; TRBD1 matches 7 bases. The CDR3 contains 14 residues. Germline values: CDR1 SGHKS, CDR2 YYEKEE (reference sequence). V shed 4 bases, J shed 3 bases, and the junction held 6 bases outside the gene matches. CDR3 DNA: TGTGCCAGCAGCATCGGGACAGTCGACACTGAAGCTTTCTTT. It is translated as CASSIGTVDTEAFF. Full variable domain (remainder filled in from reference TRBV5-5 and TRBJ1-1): DAGVTQSPTHLIKTRGQQVTLRCSPISGHKSVSWYQQVLGQGPQFIFQYYEKEERGRGNFPDRFSARQFPNYSSELNVNALLLGDSALYLCASSIGTVDTEAFFGQGTRLTVV.

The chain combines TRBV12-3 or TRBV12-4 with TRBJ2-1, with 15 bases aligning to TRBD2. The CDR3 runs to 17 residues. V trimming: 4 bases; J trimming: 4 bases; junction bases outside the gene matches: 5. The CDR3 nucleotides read TGTGCCAGCAGTTCCGGGACTAGCGGGGGGAATTACAATGAGCAGTTCTTC. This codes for CASSSGTSGGNYNEQFF.

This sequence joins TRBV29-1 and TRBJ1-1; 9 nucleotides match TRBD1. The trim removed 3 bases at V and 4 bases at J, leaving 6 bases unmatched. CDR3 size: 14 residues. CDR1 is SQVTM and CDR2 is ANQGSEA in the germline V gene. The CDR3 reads CSVDSTGGGTEAFF. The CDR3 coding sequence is TGCAGCGTTGATTCGACAGGGGGGGGCACTGAAGCTTTCTTT.

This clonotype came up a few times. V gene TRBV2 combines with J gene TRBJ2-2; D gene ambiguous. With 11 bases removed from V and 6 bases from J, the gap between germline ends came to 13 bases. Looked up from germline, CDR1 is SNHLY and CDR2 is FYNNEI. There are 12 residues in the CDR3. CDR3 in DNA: TGTGCCTTACCCAGTTACTCCGGGGAGCTGTTTTTT. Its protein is CALPSYSGELFF.

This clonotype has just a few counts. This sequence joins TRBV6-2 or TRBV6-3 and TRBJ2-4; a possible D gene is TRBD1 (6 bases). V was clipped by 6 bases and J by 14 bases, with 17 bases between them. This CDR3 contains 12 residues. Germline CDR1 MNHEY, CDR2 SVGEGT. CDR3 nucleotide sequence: TGTGCCAGCAGGGGACAACGCGTATGGAAGTACTTC. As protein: CASRGQRVWKYF.